Below are 6 T cell receptor beta chains sequenced from a single sample in a study of T cell changes during pregnancy in multiple sclerosis. TCRdb's table, derived via immunoSEQ multiplex PCR, lists solely in-frame clones and lacks some. Here the sample spans 40,000 to 45,000 clones, 85% to 95% being singletons. The sample comprised peripheral blood. The receptors stem from a female donor with multiple sclerosis, enrolled in a pregnancy study.

About this clone: One end of the junction varies from germline; a read error may be responsible. J is TRBJ1-1 and V is TRBV30; D is perhaps TRBD1 (6 bases). Germline-derived CDR1 and CDR2 are GTSNPN and SVGIG (reference sequence). The CDR3 has 11 amino acids. The CDR3 region is CARRGGTEAFF. For the CDR3, the DNA is TGTGCCCGGAGAGGGGGGACTGAAGCTTTCTTT. Full variable domain (missing parts from reference TRBV30 and TRBJ1-1): SQTIHQWPATLVQPVGSPLSLECTVEGTSNPNLYWYRQAAGRGLQLLFYSVGIGQISSEVPQNLSASRPQDRQFILSSKKLLLSDSGFYLCARRGGTEAFFGQGTRLTVV.

This clone was counted once. The chain is built from TRBV9 and TRBJ2-7; 7 bases match TRBD2. This CDR3 comprises 15 residues. V shed 0 bases, J shed 7 bases, and the junction held 10 bases outside the gene matches. The germline CDR1 and CDR2 sequences are SGDLS and YYNGEE. CDR3 loop: CASSVELAQVKEQYF. In nucleotides, the CDR3 is TGTGCCAGCAGCGTAGAACTAGCGCAAGTTAAGGAGCAGTACTTC. The full variable domain, rest sourced from reference TRBV9 and TRBJ2-7, is DSGVTQTPKHLITATGQRVTLRCSPRSGDLSVYWYQQSLDQGLQFLIQYYNGEERAKGNILERFSAQQFPDLHSELNLSSLELGDSALYFCASSVELAQVKEQYFGPGTRLTVT.

This clone occurred once. The V gene is TRBV5-1, the J gene TRBJ1-6, with 8 bases lining up with TRBD1. This CDR3 spans 17 amino acids. The junction had 12 bases not matched to a gene; V was cut back by 1 base and J by 9 bases. Per germline, CDR1 SGHRS and CDR2 YFSETQ. CDR3 sequence: CASSLRTSGQGVSPLHF. CDR3 nucleotides: TGCGCCAGCAGCTTGAGAACCTCCGGACAGGGCGTTTCACCCCTCCACTTT.

The J gene is TRBJ1-1, the V gene TRBV6-5, with unresolved D. V lost 0 bases to trimming and J lost 2 bases, with 7 bases between them. Germline lookup yields CDR1 MNHEY and CDR2 SVGAGI. The CDR3 runs 14 residues. CDR3 nucleotide sequence: TGTGCCAGCAGTTACTCTTCATTCAACACTGAAGCTTTCTTT. The encoded protein is CASSYSSFNTEAFF.

This clone was counted once. The genes are TRBV6-1 and TRBJ2-7; D gene uncertain. Germline CDR1 reads MNHNS; CDR2 reads SASEGT. The V gene lost 6 bases and the J gene lost 7 bases, with 22 bases spanning the gap. The CDR3 is 15 amino acids. Here the CDR3 reads CASSPDTAAAREQYF. As DNA, the CDR3 is TGTGCCAGCAGCCCCGATACAGCCGCAGCCAGGGAGCAGTACTTC.

This chain links TRBV27 with TRBJ2-2; no clear D gene. CDR1 is MNHEY and CDR2 is SMNVEV in the germline V gene (reference sequence). This CDR3 spans 15 amino acids. Trimming shortened V by 0 bases and J by 1 base, and 6 bases separated the two germline ends. The CDR3 DNA sequence: TGTGCCAGCAGTTTATCGTTCGTGAACACCGGGGAGCTGTTTTTT. It codes for CASSLSFVNTGELFF.